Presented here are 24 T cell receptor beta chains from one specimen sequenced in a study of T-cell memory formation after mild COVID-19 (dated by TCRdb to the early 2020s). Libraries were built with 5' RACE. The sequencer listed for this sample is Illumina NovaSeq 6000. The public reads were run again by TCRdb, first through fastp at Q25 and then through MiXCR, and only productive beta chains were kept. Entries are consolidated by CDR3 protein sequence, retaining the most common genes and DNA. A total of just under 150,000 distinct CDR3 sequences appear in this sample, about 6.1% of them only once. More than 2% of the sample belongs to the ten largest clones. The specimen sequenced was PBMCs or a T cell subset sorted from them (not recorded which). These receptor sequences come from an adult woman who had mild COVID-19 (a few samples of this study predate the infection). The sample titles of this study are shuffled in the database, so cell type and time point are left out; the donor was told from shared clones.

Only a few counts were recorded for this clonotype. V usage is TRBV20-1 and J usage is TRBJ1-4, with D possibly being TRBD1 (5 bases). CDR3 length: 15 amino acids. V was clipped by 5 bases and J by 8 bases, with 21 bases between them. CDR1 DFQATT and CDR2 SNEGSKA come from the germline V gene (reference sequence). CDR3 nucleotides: TGCAGTGCTGCCATGGGTGGGGGGGTCAAGGAAAAACTGTTTTTT. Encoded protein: CSAAMGGGVKEKLFF.

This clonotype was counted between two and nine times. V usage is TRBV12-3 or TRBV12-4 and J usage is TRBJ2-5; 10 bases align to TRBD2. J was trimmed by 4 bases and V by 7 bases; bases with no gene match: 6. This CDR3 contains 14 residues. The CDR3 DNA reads TGTGCCAGCATGCTAGCGGGAGCTGTAGAGACCCAGTACTTC. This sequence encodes CASMLAGAVETQYF.

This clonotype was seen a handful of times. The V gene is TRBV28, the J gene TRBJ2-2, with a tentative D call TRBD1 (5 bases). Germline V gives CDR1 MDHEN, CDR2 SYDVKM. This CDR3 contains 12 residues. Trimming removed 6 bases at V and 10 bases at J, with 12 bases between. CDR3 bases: TGTGCCAGCAGGTCAACAGGAGTGGAGCTGTTTTTT. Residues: CASRSTGVELFF.

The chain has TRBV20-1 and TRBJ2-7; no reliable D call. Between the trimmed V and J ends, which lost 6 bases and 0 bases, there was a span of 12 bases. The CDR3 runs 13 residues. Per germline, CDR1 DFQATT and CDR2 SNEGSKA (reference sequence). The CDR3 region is CSAPNYSSYEQYF. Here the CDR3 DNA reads TGCAGTGCCCCTAACTACAGCTCCTACGAGCAGTACTTC.

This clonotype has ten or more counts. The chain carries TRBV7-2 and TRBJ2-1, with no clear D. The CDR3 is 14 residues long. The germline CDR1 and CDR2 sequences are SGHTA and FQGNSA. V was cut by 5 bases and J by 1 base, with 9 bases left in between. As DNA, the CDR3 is TGTGCCAGCAGCCTTGCGTATTCCTACAATGAGCAGTTCTTC. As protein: CASSLAYSYNEQFF.

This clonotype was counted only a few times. This CDR3 is CASSSPSGSSYEQYF. For the CDR3, the DNA is TGTGCCAGCAGCTCACCTAGCGGGAGCTCCTACGAGCAGTACTTC. The chain links TRBV6-5 to TRBJ2-7; 10 nucleotides align to TRBD2. The germline V gene has CDR1 MNHEY and CDR2 SVGAGI. The length of the CDR3 is 15 residues. Unmatched junction bases numbered 5, after V lost 6 bases and J lost 0 bases.

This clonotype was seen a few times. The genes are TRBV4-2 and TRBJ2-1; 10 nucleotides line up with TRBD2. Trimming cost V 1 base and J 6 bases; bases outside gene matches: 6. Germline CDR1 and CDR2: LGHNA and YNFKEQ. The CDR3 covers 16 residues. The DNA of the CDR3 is TGTGCCAGCAGCCAAGCGGGAGCGGGGGGGCTCAATGAGCAGTTCTTC. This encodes CASSQAGAGGLNEQFF.

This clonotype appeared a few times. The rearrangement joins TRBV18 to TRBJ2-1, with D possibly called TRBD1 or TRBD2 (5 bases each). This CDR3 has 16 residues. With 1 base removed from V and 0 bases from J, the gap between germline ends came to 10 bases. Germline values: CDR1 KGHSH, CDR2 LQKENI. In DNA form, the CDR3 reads TGTGCCAGCTCACCACGAGGGACGGGCTCCTACAATGAGCAGTTCTTC. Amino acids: CASSPRGTGSYNEQFF. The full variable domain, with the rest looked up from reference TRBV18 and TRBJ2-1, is NAGVMQNPRHLVRRRGQEARLRCSPMKGHSHVYWYRQLPEEGLKFMVYLQKENIIDESGMPKERFSAEFPKEGPSILRIQQVVRGDSAAYFCASSPRGTGSYNEQFFGPGTRLTVL.

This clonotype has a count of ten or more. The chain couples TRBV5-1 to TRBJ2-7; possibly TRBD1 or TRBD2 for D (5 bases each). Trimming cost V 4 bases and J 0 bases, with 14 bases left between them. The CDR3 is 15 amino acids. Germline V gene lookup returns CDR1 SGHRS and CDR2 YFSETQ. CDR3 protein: CASSPQGGSSYEQYF. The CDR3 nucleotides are TGCGCCAGCAGCCCTCAGGGTGGGAGCTCCTACGAGCAGTACTTC.

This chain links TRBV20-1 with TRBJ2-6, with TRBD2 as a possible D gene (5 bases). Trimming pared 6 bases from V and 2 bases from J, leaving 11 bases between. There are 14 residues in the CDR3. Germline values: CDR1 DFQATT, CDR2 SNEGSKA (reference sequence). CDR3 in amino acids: CSAERETGANVLTF. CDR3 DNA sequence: TGCAGTGCGGAAAGGGAGACTGGGGCCAACGTCCTGACTTTC.

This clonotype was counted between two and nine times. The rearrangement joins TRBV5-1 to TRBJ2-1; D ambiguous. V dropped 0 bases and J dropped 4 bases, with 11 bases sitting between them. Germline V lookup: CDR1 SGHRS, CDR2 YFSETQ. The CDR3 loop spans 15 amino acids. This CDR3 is CASSLARGGYNEQFF. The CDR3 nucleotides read TGCGCCAGCAGCTTGGCCCGAGGTGGTTACAATGAGCAGTTCTTC.

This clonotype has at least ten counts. The CDR3 bases are TGTGCCAGCAGCACGGGACGGACAGGCGATCAGCCCCAGCATTTT. Encoded protein: CASSTGRTGDQPQHF. The chain uses TRBV7-8 and TRBJ1-5; 7 positions agree with TRBD1. This CDR3 has 15 amino acids. Trimming took 5 bases from V and 5 from J; bases not matched to a gene: 9. Germline CDR1 is SGHVS and CDR2 is FQNEAQ.

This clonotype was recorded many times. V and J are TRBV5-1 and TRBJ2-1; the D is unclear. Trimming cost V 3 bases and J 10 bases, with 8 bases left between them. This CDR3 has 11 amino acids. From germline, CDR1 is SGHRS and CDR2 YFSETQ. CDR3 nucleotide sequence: TGCGCCAGCAGCTCTGTGAGGGAGCAGTTCTTC. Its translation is CASSSVREQFF. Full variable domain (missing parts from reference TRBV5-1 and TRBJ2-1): KAGVTQTPRYLIKTRGQQVTLSCSPISGHRSVSWYQQTPGQGLQFLFEYFSETQRNKGNFPGRFSGRQFSNSRSEMNVSTLELGDSALYLCASSSVREQFFGPGTRLTVL.

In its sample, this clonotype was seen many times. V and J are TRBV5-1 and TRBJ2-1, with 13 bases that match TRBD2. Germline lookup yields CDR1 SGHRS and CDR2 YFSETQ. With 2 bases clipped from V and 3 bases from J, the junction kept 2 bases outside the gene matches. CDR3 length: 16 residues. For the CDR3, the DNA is TGCGCCAGCAGCTTACGACTAGCGGGAGGCTACAATGAGCAGTTCTTC. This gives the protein CASSLRLAGGYNEQFF.

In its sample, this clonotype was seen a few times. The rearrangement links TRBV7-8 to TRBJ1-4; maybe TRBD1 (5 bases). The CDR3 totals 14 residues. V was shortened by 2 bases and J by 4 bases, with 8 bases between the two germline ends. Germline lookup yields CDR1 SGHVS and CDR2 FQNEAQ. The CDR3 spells CASSLQGINEKLFF. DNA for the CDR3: TGTGCCAGCAGCTTACAGGGAATTAATGAAAAACTGTTTTTT.

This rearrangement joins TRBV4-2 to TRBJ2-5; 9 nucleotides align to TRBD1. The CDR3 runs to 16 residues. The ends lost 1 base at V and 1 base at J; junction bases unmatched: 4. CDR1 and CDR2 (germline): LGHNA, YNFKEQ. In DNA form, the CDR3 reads TGTGCCAGCAGCCAAGCCCCGGGACAGGGCCAAGAGACCCAGTACTTC. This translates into CASSQAPGQGQETQYF.

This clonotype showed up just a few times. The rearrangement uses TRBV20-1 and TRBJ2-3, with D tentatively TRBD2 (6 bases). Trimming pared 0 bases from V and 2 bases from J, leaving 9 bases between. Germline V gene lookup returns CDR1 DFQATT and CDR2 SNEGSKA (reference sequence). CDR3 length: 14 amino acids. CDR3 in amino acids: CSARDGGNTDTQYF. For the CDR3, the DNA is TGCAGTGCTAGAGACGGCGGGAACACAGATACGCAGTATTTT.

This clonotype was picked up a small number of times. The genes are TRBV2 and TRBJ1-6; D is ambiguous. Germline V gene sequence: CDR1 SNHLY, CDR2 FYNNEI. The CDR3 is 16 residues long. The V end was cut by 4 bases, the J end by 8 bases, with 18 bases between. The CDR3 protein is CASSARQPKIDSPLHF. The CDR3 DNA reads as TGTGCCAGCAGTGCGCGGCAGCCCAAGATTGATTCACCCCTCCACTTT.

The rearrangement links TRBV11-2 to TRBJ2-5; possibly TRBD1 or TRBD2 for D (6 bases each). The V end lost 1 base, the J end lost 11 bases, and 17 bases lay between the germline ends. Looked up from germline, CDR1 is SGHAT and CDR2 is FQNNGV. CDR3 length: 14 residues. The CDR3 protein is CASSLVGGGGLQYF. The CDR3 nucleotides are TGTGCCAGCAGCTTAGTTGGAGGAGGGGGGCTTCAGTACTTC.

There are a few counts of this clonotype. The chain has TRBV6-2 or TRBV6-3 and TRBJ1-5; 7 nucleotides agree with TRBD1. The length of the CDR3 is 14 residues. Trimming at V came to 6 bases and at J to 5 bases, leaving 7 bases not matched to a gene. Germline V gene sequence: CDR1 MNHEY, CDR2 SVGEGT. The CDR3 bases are TGTGCCAGCAGCCTGGGACAGCCCTATCAGCCCCAGCATTTT. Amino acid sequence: CASSLGQPYQPQHF.

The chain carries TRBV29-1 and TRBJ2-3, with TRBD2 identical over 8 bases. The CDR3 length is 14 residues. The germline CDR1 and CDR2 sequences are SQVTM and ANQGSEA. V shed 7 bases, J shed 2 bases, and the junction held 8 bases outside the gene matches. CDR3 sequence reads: CSAIERGHTDTQYF. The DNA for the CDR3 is TGCAGCGCCATCGAGCGGGGGCACACAGATACGCAGTATTTT.

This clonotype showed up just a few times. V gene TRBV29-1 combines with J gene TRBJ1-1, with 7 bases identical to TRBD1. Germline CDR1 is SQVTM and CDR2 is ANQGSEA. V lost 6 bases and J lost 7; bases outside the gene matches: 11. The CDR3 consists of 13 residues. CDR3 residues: CSVRLIRDSEAFF. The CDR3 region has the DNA TGCAGCGTCCGCCTTATCCGGGACAGTGAAGCTTTCTTT.

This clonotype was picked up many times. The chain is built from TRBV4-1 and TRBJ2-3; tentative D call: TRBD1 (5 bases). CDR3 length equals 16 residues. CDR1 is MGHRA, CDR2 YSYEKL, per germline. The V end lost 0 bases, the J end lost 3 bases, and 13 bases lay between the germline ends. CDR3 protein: CASSQEGRASTDTQYF. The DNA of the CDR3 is TGCGCCAGCAGCCAAGAAGGCAGGGCTAGTACAGATACGCAGTATTTT.

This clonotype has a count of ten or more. CDR3 sequence (DNA): TGTGCCAGCAGTACGGGACCCGCCGCGGATCGGGCGCAGTTCTTC. Its protein product is CASSTGPAADRAQFF. The chain joins TRBV12-3 or TRBV12-4 to TRBJ2-1; D may be TRBD1 or TRBD2 (5 bases each). The CDR3 is made up of 15 amino acids. V was clipped by 5 bases and J by 12 bases, with 23 bases between them.